This paragraph reports one T cell receptor beta chain. Germline CDR1 and CDR2: SGDLS and YYNGEE. The V end lost 0 bases, the J end lost 4 bases, and 8 bases lay between the germline ends. The CDR3 has 14 residues. A second PCR of 7 to 11 cycles used a sample-barcoded 5' primer and a J-beta primer mix. MiXCR was run by TCRdb on the 5' RACE reads, yielding one entry per CDR3 protein. This table has approximately 1.5 million distinct CDR3 sequences, 34% appearing once. This record belongs to a study of blood T cells in healthy people across ages. The clonotype comes from a woman in her twenties or thirties in good health. The sequenced sample was blood. J is TRBJ2-1 and V is TRBV9; D not resolved. The CDR3 is CASSVVTEYNEQFF. The DNA of the CDR3 is TGTGCCAGCAGCGTAGTAACAGAATACAATGAGCAGTTCTTC.